These 8 T cell receptor beta chains originate from one sample sequenced in a study of T cell changes during pregnancy in multiple sclerosis. Only in-frame clones appear in the TCRdb table, and some are missing; sequencing was by immunoSEQ multiplex PCR. The top ten clones hold less than 2% of a sample with roughly 120,000 clones, roughly 90% of them seen once. The sample consisted of peripheral blood, taken in the third trimester of pregnancy. The receptors stem from a female donor with multiple sclerosis, enrolled in a pregnancy study.

This clone has a handful of counts. The same CDR3 is also encoded by other DNA sequences in this sample. This chain links TRBV11-2 with TRBJ2-1; D is ambiguous. Germline CDR1 reads SGHAT; CDR2 reads FQNNGV. This CDR3 has 15 amino acids. Trimming cost V 4 bases and J 0 bases, with 10 bases left between them. The CDR3 region has the DNA TGTGCCAGCAGCTCTACCCTGAGCTCCTACAATGAGCAGTTCTTC. Protein product: CASSSTLSSYNEQFF.

This chain joins TRBV5-1 and TRBJ2-3; 8 positions agree with TRBD2. V was pared by 3 bases and J by 0 bases, with 6 bases of the junction left unmatched. The CDR3 length is 16 residues. Germline V lookup: CDR1 SGHRS, CDR2 YFSETQ. DNA for the CDR3: TGCGCCAGCAGCTCCGTAGCGGGATTTAGCACAGATACGCAGTATTTT. It specifies CASSSVAGFSTDTQYF.

CDR3 loop: CASSLDASWYTDTQYF. The CDR3 DNA reads TGCGCCAGCAGCTTGGACGCTAGCTGGTACACAGATACGCAGTATTTT. The chain recombines TRBV5-1 with TRBJ2-3; D may be TRBD2 (5 bases). The germline V gene has CDR1 SGHRS and CDR2 YFSETQ. Trimming took off 0 bases at V and 2 bases at J, with 13 bases between the two ends. The CDR3 has 16 residues. Complete variable domain (other parts from reference TRBV5-1 and TRBJ2-3): KAGVTQTPRYLIKTRGQQVTLSCSPISGHRSVSWYQQTPGQGLQFLFEYFSETQRNKGNFPGRFSGRQFSNSRSEMNVSTLELGDSALYLCASSLDASWYTDTQYFGPGTRLTVL.

The chain joins TRBV5-1 to TRBJ2-1, with TRBD1 matching over 7 bases. Germline CDR1 SGHRS, CDR2 YFSETQ. The CDR3 runs 13 residues. V lost 2 bases to trimming and J lost 5 bases; unmatched junction nucleotides: 1. The CDR3 DNA follows: TGCGCCAGCAGCTTCGGGACAGACAATGAGCAGTTCTTC. Its translation: CASSFGTDNEQFF.

The chain has TRBV5-4 and TRBJ1-2, with D perhaps TRBD1 (6 bases). In germline, CDR1 is SGHNT, CDR2 YYREEE (reference sequence). The CDR3 is made up of 13 amino acids. Deletions cut 2 bases from V and 6 bases from J, with 11 bases between. The CDR3 spells CASSLWSGDGYTF. The DNA for the CDR3 is TGTGCCAGCAGCTTATGGTCAGGGGATGGCTACACCTTC. Full variable domain (rest looked up from reference TRBV5-4 and TRBJ1-2): ETGVTQSPTHLIKTRGQQVTLRCSSQSGHNTVSWYQQALGQGPQFIFQYYREEENGRGNFPPRFSGLQFPNYSSELNVNALELDDSALYLCASSLWSGDGYTFGSGTRLTVV.

The chain couples TRBV30 to TRBJ2-2, with TRBD1 as a possible D gene (6 bases). The length of the CDR3 is 13 residues. With 1 base removed from V and 7 bases from J, the gap between germline ends came to 10 bases. The V gene's germline CDR1 is GTSNPN and CDR2 SVGIG (reference sequence). The CDR3 region is CAWSETGFGELFF. The DNA of the CDR3 is TGTGCCTGGAGTGAAACAGGGTTCGGGGAGCTGTTTTTT.

The chain links TRBV6-1 to TRBJ2-5; TRBD2 matches 9 bases. Trimming cost V 4 bases and J 4 bases; bases outside gene matches: 7. CDR1 and CDR2 from the germline V gene are MNHNS and SASEGT. The CDR3 runs to 15 residues. The CDR3 region has the DNA TGTGCCAGCAGTGTAAGCGGGGGGTTCACAGAGACCCAGTACTTC. Translated: CASSVSGGFTETQYF.

The chain uses TRBV13 and TRBJ2-1, with TRBD2 identical over 7 bases. CDR3 size: 17 residues. CDR1 is PRHDT and CDR2 is FYEKMQ in the germline V gene (reference sequence). Trimming removed 3 bases from V and 5 bases from J; junction bases left unmatched: 13. The CDR3 DNA reads TGTGCCAGCAGCTTTATGGCGCCGCTAGCGGCTAACAATGAGCAGTTCTTC. It encodes CASSFMAPLAANNEQFF. The complete variable domain, with remaining parts taken from reference TRBV13 and TRBJ2-1, reads AAGVIQSPRHLIKEKRETATLKCYPIPRHDTVYWYQQGPGQDPQFLISFYEKMQSDKGSIPDRFSAQQFSDYHSELNMSSLELGDSALYFCASSFMAPLAANNEQFFGPGTRLTVL.